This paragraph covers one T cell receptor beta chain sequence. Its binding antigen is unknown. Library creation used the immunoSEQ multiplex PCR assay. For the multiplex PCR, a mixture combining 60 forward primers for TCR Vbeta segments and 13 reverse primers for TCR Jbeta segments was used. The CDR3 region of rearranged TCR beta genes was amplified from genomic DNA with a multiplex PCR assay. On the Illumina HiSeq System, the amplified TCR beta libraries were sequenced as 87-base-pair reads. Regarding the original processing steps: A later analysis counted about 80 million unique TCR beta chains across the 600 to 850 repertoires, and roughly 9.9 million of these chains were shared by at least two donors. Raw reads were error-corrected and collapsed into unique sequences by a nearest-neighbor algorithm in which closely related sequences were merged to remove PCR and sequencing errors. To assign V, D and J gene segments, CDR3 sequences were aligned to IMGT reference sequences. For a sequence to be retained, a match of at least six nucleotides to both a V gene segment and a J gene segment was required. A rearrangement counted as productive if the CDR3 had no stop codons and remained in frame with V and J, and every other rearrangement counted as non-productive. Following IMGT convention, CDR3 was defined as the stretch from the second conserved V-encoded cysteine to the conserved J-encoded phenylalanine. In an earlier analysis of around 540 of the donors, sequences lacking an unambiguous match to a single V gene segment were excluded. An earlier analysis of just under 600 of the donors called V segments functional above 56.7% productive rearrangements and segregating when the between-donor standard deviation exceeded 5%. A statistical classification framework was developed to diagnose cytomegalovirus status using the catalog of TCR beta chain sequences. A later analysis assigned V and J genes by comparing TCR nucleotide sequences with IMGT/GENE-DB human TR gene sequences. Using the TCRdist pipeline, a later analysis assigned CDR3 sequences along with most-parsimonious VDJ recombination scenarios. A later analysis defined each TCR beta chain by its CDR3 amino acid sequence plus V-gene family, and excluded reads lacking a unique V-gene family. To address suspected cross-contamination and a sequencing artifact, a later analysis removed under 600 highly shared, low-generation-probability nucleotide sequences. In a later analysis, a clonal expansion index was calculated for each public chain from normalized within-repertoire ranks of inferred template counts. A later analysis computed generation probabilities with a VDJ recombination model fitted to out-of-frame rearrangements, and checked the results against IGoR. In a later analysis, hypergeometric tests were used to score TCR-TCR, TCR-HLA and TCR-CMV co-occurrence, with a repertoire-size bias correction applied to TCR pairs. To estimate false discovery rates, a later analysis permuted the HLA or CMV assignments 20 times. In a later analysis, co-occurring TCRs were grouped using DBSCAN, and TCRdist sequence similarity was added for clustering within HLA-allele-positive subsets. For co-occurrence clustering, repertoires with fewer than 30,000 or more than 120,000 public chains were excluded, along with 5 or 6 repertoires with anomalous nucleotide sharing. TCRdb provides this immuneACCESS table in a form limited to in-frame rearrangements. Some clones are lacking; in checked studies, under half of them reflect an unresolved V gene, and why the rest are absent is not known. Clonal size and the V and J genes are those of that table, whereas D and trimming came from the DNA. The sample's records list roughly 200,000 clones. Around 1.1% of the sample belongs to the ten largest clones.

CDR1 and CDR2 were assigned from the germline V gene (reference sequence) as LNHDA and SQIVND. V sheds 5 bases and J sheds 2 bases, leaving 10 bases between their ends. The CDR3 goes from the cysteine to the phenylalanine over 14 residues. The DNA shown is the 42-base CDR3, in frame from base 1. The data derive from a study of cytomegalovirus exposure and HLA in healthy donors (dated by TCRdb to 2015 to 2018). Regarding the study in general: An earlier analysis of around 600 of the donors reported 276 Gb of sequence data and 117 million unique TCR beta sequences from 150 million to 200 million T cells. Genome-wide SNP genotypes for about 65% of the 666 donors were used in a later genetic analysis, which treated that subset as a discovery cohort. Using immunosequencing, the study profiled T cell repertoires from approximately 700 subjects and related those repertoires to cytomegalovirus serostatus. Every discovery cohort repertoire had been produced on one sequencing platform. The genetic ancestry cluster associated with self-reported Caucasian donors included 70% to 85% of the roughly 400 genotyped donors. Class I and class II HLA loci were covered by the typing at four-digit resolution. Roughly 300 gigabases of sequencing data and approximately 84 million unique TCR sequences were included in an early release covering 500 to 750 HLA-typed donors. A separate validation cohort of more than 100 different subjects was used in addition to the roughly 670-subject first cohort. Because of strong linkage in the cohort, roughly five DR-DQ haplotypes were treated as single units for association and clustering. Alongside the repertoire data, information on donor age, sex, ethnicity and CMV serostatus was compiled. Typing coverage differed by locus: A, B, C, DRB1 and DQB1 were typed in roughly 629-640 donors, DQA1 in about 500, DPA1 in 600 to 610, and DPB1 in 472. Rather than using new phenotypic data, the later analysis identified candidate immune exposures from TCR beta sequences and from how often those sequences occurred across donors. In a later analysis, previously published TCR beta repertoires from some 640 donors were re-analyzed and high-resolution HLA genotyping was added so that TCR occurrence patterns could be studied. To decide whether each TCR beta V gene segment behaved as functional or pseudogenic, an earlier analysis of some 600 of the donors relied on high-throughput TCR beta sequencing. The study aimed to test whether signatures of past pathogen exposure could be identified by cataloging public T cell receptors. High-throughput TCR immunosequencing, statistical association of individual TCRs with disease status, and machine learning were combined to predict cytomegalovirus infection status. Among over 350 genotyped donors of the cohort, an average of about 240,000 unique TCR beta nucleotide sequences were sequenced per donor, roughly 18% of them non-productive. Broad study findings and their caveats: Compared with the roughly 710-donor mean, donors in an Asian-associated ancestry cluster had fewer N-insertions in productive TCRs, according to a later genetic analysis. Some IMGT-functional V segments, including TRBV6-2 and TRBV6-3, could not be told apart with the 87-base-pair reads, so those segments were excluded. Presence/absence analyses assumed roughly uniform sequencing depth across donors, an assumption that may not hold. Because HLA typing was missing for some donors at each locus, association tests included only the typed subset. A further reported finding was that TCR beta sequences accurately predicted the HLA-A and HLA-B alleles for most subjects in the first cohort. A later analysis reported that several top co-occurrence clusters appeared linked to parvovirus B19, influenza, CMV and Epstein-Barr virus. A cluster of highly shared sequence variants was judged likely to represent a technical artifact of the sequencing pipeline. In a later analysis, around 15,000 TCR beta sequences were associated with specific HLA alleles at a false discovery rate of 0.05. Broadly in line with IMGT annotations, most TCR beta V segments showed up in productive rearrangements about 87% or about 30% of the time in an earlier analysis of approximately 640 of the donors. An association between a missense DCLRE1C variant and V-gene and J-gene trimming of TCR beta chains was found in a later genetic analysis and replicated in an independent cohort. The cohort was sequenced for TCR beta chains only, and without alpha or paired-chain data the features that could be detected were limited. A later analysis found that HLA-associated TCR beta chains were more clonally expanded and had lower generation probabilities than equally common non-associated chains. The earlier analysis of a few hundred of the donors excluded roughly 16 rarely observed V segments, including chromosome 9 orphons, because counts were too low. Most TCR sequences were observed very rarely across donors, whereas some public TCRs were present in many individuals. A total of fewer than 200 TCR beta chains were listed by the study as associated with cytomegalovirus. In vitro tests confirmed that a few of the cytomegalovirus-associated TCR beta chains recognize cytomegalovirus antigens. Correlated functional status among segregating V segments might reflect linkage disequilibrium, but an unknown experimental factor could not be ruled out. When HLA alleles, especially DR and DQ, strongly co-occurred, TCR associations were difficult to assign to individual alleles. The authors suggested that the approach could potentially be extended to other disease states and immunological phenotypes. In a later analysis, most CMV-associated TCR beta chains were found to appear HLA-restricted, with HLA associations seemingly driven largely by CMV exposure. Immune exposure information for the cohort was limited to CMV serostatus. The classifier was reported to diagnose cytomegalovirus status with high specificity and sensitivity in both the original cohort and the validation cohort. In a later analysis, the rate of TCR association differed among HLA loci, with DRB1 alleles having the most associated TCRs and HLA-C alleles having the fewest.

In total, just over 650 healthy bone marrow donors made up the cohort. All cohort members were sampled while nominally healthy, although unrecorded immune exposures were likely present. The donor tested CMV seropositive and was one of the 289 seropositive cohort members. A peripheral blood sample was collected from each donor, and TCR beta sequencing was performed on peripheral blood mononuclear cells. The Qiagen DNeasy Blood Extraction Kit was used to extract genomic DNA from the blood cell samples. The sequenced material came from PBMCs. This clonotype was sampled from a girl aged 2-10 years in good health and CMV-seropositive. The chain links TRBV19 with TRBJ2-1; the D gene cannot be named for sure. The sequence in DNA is TGTGCCAGTAGTGTATCGGTAACCTACAATGAGCAGTTCTTC. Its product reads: CASSVSVTYNEQFF.